This TCR beta chain emerged from a study of blood T cell repertoires in COVID-19. The protocol was immunoSEQ multiplex PCR, while the TCRdb copy is restricted to in-frame clones and leaves out a portion. The sample consists of some 200,000 clones, around 80% of them appearing once. The sequence was collected from a woman aged 60-75 years who had recovered from COVID-19. Sequencing was performed on peripheral blood.

The CDR3 region has the DNA TGTGCCAGCAGCCCTCGACAGGGCATCTCCTACGAGCAGTACTTC. Protein product: CASSPRQGISYEQYF. The chain employs TRBV3-1 (or the pseudogene TRBV3-2) and TRBJ2-7, with TRBD1 matching 7 bases. Germline assignment: CDR1 LGHDT and CDR2 YNNKEL (reference sequence). V shed 4 bases and J 0 bases; nucleotides not matched to a gene: 6. The CDR3 sequence is 15 residues long.